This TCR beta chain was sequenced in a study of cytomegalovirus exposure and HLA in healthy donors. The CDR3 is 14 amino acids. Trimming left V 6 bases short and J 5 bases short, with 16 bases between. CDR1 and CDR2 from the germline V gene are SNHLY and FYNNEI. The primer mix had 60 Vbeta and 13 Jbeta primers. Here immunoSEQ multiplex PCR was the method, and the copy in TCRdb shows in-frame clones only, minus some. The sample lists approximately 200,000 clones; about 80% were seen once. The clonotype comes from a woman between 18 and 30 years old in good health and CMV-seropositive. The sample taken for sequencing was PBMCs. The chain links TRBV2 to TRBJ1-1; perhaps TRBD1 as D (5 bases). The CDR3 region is CASRTKGKRTEAFF. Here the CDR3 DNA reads TGTGCCAGCAGAACAAAGGGGAAGAGGACTGAAGCTTTCTTT.